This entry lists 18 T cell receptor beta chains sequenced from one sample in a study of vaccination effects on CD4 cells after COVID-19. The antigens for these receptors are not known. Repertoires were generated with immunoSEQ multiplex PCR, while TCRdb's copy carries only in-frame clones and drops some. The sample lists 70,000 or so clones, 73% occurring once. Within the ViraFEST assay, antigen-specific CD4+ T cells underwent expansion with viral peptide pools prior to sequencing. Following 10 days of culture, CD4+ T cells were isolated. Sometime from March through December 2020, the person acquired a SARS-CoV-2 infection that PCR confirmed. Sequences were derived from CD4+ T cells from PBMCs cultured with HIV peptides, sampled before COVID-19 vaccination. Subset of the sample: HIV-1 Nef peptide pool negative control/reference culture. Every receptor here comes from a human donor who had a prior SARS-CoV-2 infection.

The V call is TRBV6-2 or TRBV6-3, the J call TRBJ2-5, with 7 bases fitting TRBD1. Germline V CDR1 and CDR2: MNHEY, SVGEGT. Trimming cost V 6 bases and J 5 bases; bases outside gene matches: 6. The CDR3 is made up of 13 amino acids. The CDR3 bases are TGTGCCAGCAGCAACAGGGGTTTGGAGACCCAGTACTTC. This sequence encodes CASSNRGLETQYF.

CDR3 sequence: CASTRDRFSNEQFF. The CDR3 nucleotides are TGTGCCAGCACCCGGGACCGCTTTAGTAATGAGCAGTTCTTC. This sequence joins TRBV5-4 and TRBJ2-1; D tentatively fits TRBD1 or TRBD2 (5 bases each). CDR1 is SGHNT, CDR2 YYREEE, per germline (reference sequence). The V end was cut by 6 bases, the J end by 7 bases, with 17 bases between. The CDR3 totals 14 residues.

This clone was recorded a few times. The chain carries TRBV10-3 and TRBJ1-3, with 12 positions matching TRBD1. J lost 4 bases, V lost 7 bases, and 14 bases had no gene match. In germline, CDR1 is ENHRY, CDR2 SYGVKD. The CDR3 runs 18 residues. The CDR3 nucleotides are TGTGCCATCACCAAGACCGGGACAGGGGGCACTCCGGGAAACACCATATATTTT. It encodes CAITKTGTGGTPGNTIYF.

The CDR3 nucleotides read TGTGCCAGTAGTACGACAGGGGTTAGGACAGATACGCAGTATTTT. Its translation: CASSTTGVRTDTQYF. The chain employs TRBV19 and TRBJ2-3; 8 nucleotides align to TRBD1. CDR1 is LNHDA and CDR2 is SQIVND in the germline V gene (reference sequence). With 4 bases clipped from V and 3 bases from J, the junction kept 6 bases outside the gene matches. This CDR3 comprises 15 residues.

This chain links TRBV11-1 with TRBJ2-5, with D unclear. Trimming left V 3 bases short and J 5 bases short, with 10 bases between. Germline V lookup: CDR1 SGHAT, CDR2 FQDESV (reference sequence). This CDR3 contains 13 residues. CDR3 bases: TGTGCCAGCAGCTTTCGACCTCCGGAGACCCAGTACTTC. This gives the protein CASSFRPPETQYF. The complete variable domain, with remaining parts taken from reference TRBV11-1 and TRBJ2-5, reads EAEVAQSPRYKITEKSQAVAFWCDPISGHATLYWYRQILGQGPELLVQFQDESVVDDSQLPKDRFSAERLKGVDSTLKIQPAELGDSAMYLCASSFRPPETQYFGPGTRLLVL.

CDR3 coding DNA: TGTGCCAGCTCACCGGAGCCTCTCATATTCTACGAGCAGTACTTC. Protein product: CASSPEPLIFYEQYF. The chain carries TRBV18 and TRBJ2-7; D unresolved. The CDR3 spans 15 residues. The V end was cut by 3 bases, the J end by 3 bases, with 15 bases between. The germline CDR1 and CDR2 sequences are KGHSH and LQKENI.

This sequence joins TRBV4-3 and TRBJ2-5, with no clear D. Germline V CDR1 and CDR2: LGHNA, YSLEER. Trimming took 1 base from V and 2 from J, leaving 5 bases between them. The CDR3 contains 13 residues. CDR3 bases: TGCGCCAGCAGCCAAGCCGTACAAGAGACCCAGTACTTC. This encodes CASSQAVQETQYF.

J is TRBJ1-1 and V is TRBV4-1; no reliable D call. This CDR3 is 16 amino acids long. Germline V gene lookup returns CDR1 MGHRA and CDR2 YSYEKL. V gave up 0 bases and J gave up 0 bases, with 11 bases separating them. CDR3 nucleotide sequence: TGCGCCAGCAGCCAAGATCCCCCAACCATGAACACTGAAGCTTTCTTT. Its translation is CASSQDPPTMNTEAFF.

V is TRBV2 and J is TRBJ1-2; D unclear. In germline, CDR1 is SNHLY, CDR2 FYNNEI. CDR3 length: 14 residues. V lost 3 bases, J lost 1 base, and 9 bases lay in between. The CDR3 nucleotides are TGTGCCAGCAGTGATAGTTTGCTTAACTATGGCTACACCTTC. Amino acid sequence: CASSDSLLNYGYTF.

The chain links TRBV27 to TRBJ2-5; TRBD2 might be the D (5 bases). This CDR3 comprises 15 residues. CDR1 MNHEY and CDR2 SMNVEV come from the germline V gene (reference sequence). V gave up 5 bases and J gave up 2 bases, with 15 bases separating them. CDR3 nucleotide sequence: TGTGCCAGCAGTAAGGAGGATAGCGAGCAAGAGACCCAGTACTTC. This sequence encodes CASSKEDSEQETQYF.

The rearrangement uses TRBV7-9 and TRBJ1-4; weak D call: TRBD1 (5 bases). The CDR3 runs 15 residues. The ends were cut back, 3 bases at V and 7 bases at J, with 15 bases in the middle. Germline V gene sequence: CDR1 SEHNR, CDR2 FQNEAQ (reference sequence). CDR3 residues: CASSLTWGATEKLFF. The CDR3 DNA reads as TGTGCCAGCAGCTTGACTTGGGGCGCGACTGAAAAACTGTTTTTT.

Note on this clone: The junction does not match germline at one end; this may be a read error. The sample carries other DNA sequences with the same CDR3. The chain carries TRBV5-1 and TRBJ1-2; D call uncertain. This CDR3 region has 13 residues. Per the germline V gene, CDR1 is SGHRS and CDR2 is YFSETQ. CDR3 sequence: CASSLELTYGYTF. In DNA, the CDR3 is TGTGCCAGCAGCTTGGAACTGACCTATGGCTACACCTTC.

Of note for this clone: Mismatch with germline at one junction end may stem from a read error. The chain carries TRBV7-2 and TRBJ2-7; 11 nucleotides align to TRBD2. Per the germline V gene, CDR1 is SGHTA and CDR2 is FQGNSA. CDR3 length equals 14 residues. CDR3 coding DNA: TGTGCCAGCAGCCTCCAAGGGCTAGCGGGAGGCCACACCTTC. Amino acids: CASSLQGLAGGHTF.

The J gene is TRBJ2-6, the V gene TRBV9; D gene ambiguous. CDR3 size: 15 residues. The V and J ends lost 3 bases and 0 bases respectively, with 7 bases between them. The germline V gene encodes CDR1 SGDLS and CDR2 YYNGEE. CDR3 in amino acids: CASSGRISGANVLTF. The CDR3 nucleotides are TGTGCCAGCAGCGGACGGATCTCTGGGGCCAACGTCCTGACTTTC.

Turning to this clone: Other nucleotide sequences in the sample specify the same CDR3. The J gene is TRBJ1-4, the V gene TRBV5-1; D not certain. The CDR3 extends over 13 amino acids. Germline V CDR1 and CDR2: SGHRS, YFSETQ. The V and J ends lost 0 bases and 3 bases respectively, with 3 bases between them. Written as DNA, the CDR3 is TGCGCCAGCAGCTTGGCCCCTAATGAAAAACTGTTTTTT. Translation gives CASSLAPNEKLFF.

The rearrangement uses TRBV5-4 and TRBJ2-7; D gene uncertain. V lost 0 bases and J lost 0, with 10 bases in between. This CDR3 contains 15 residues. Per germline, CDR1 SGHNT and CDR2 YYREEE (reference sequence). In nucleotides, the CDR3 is TGTGCCAGCAGCTTGGTTTCGGCCGACTCCTACGAGCAGTACTTC. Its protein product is CASSLVSADSYEQYF.

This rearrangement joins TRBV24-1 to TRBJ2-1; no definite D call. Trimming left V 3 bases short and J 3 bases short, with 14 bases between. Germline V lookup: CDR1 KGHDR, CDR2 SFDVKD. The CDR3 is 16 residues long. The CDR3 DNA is TGTGCCACCAGTGATCCCACTTCATCAAACTACAATGAGCAGTTCTTC. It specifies CATSDPTSSNYNEQFF.

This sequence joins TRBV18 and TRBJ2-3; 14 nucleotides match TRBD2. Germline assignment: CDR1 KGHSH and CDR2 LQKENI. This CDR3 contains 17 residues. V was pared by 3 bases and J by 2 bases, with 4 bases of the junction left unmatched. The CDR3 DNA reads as TGTGCCAGCTCACCCCGGACTAGCGGGGGGCTCACAGATACGCAGTATTTT. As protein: CASSPRTSGGLTDTQYF.